The 24 T cell receptor beta chains reported below all come from one sample, sequenced in a study of tumor-infiltrating lymphocytes in primary liver carcinoma. From unsorted bulk tissue weighing 20-30 mg, DNA and RNA were co-extracted. Synthesis of TCR beta cDNA was carried out from 500 ng total RNA with a constant-region primer. Employing slightly modified ARM-PCR, three nested multiplex PCR rounds were run, and these gave rise to the TCR beta libraries. Investigators reported that the first two PCR rounds, at roughly 10 cycles each, used TRBV1-TRBV30 forward primers with a C-beta reverse primer. TCRdb passed the multiplex PCR reads through MiXCR, listing each CDR3 protein once. Counted here are about 70,000 distinct CDR3 sequences, about 72% occurring once; the ten biggest clones make up around a quarter. Sequenced sample: liver tumor tissue from sampling region 4. The subset here: tumor region T4, right-lateral pole. The receptors were sampled from a man aged 40-49 years with primary liver carcinoma and hepatitis B virus infection.

The chain combines TRBV28 with TRBJ1-2; TRBD1 is a possible D gene (5 bases). CDR1 MDHEN and CDR2 SYDVKM come from the germline V gene. Trimming left V 6 bases short and J 8 bases short, with 16 bases between. This CDR3 is 13 amino acids long. The CDR3 sequence: CASSRQSTGGYTF. DNA for the CDR3: TGTGCCAGCAGCCGACAGTCGACGGGCGGCTACACCTTC.

This clonotype appeared many times. V is TRBV29-1 and J is TRBJ2-7, with 9 bases aligning to TRBD1. This CDR3 has 11 amino acids. V lost 6 bases and J lost 6; bases outside the gene matches: 3. Germline V gene sequence: CDR1 SQVTM, CDR2 ANQGSEA. The CDR3 sequence: CSVGQGSEQYF. The CDR3 DNA reads TGCAGCGTGGGACAGGGATCCGAGCAGTACTTC.

The genes are TRBV19 and TRBJ2-1; tentatively, D is TRBD1 (6 bases). CDR1 is LNHDA, CDR2 SQIVND, per germline (reference sequence). Trimming pared 5 bases from V and 10 bases from J, leaving 15 bases between. This CDR3 spans 13 amino acids. CDR3 nucleotides: TGTGCCAGTAGTCCCCAGGGGACCGGGGAGCAGTTCTTC. It codes for CASSPQGTGEQFF.

There are many counts of this clonotype. V and J are TRBV5-1 and TRBJ2-2, with 8 nucleotides matching TRBD1. V was pared by 2 bases and J by 2 bases, with 5 bases of the junction left unmatched. This CDR3 spans 16 amino acids. Germline CDR1 SGHRS, CDR2 YFSETQ. The CDR3 region is CASSFTGTGNTGELFF. DNA of the CDR3: TGCGCCAGCAGCTTTACGGGGACAGGCAACACCGGGGAGCTGTTTTTT.

This clonotype was detected many times. Since a much larger clone is just one base distant, this may be a read error. The chain employs TRBV6-5 and TRBJ2-1; D is perhaps TRBD1 (6 bases). V gave up 6 bases and J gave up 5 bases, with 11 bases separating them. Germline lookup yields CDR1 MNHEY and CDR2 SVGAGI. The CDR3 consists of 13 residues. The CDR3 DNA sequence: TGTGCCAGCAGCCTAACAGGGAACAATGAGCAGTTCTTC. Its protein is CASSLTGNNEQFF.

As regards this clonotype: Here the CDR3 omits its conserved ending phenylalanine or tryptophan, so a read error is the likely source. This rearrangement joins TRBV11-2 to TRBJ2-1; no clear D gene. Per germline, CDR1 SGHAT and CDR2 FQNNGV. There are 12 residues in the CDR3. Trimming pared 5 bases from V and 4 bases from J, leaving 6 bases between. The CDR3 loop is CASSPEYNEQFC. DNA of the CDR3: TGTGCCAGCAGCCCAGAGTACAATGAGCAGTTCTGT.

This clonotype was counted between two and nine times. This may be a read error: a much more frequent sequence differs by one nucleotide. The rearrangement joins TRBV12-3 or TRBV12-4 to TRBJ2-2; D gene uncertain. The CDR3 contains 12 residues. This CDR3 is CASSDGTVELFF. The CDR3 bases are TGTGCCAGCAGTGATGGCACCGTGGAGCTGTTTTTT.

The table lists this clonotype with many counts. V is TRBV10-2 and J is TRBJ2-1; D is undetermined. Germline V CDR1 and CDR2: WSHSY, SAAADI. Trimming pared 8 bases from V and 8 bases from J, leaving 10 bases between. This CDR3 comprises 11 residues. The CDR3 bases are TGCGCCAGCTCCCGCTTATATGAGCAGTTCTTC. Translated, it gives CASSRLYEQFF.

As for this clonotype: At one end, the junction sequence differs from germline, possibly due to a read error. V and J are TRBV6-1 and TRBJ2-2; the D call may be TRBD1 or TRBD2 (5 bases each). The CDR3 runs 15 residues. Germline CDR1 is MNHNS and CDR2 is SASEGT. This chain's CDR3 is CVSDTGSFNTGELFF. For the CDR3, the DNA is TGTGTCAGCGATACAGGTTCCTTTAACACCGGGGAGCTGTTTTTC.

Remarks on this clonotype: One end of the junction does not line up with germline, which may come from a read error. The chain is built from TRBV11-3 and TRBJ2-3, with TRBD2 identical over 11 bases. CDR1 and CDR2 (germline): SGHNT, YENEEA. This CDR3 is built from 14 residues. CDR3 bases: TGTGTCAGCAGTACTAGCGGGAGCACAGACACGCAGTATTTT. This encodes CVSSTSGSTDTQYF.

This clonotype has more than one count but fewer than ten. Since a much larger clone is just one base distant, this may be a read error. The chain's CDR3 is CASSLWISGRVPDTQYF. CDR3 DNA sequence: TGTGCCAGCAGCCTGTGGATTAGCGGGAGGGTCCCAGATACGCAGTATTTT. The V call is TRBV7-9, the J call TRBJ2-3; 11 positions agree with TRBD2. CDR3 size: 17 residues. CDR1 and CDR2 from the germline V gene are SEHNR and FQNEAQ (reference sequence). The trim removed 5 bases at V and 4 bases at J, leaving 11 bases unmatched.

The chain joins TRBV24-1 to TRBJ2-5; D is uncertain. The CDR3 sequence is 13 residues long. V lost 4 bases to trimming and J lost 4 bases, with 9 bases between them. Germline V CDR1 and CDR2: KGHDR, SFDVKD. The CDR3 DNA sequence: TGTGCCACCAGTGACTACGGGCCAGAGACCCAGTACTTC. It codes for CATSDYGPETQYF.

Comment on this clonotype: Sequence at one end of the junction differs from germline and may be a read error. This chain links TRBV11-2 with TRBJ2-1; 8 positions match TRBD2. The CDR3 totals 14 residues. Germline CDR1 reads SGHAT; CDR2 reads FQNNGV. CDR3 sequence reads: CANGLTSGYNQQFF. The CDR3 DNA reads as TGTGCCAACGGCTTAACTAGCGGATACAATCAGCAGTTCTTC.

Turning to this clonotype: The junction differs from germline at one of its ends, possibly a read error. The chain is built from TRBV11-2 and TRBJ2-5; weak D call: TRBD2 (6 bases). This CDR3 spans 16 amino acids. Per the germline V gene, CDR1 is SGHAT and CDR2 is FQNNGV. Written as DNA, the CDR3 is TGTGTCAGCAGCATAAGGAGTAGCGGCCCGGGGGAGACCCAGTACTTC. Translated: CVSSIRSSGPGETQYF. The variable domain in full, completed from reference TRBV11-2 and TRBJ2-5, reads EAGVAQSPRYKIIEKRQSVAFWCNPISGHATLYWYQQILGQGPKLLIQFQNNGVVDDSQLPKDRFSAERLKGVDSTLKIQPAKLEDSAVYLCVSSIRSSGPGETQYFGPGTRLLVL.

This clonotype was picked up many times. V gene TRBV4-2 combines with J gene TRBJ2-7; the match to TRBD1 covers 8 bases. The CDR3 consists of 12 residues. Germline assignment: CDR1 LGHNA and CDR2 YNFKEQ. Germline trimming cut 3 bases from V and 5 bases from J; bases unmatched to any gene: 0. The DNA of the CDR3 is TGTGCCAGCAGCCAGACAGGGGACGAGCAGTACTTC. Translation gives CASSQTGDEQYF.

Points on this clonotype: The missing conserved phenylalanine or tryptophan at the end of this CDR3 makes a read error likely. The rearrangement links TRBV6-5 to TRBJ2-2; 10 nucleotides agree with TRBD2. V dropped 6 bases and J dropped 14; count of bases not matched to a gene: 18. In germline, CDR1 is MNHEY, CDR2 SVGAGI. This CDR3 has 16 residues. Here the CDR3 reads CASRLAGRENTGELFL. The CDR3 DNA reads TGTGCCAGCAGACTAGCGGGAAGGGAGAACACCGGAGAACTGTTTCTT.

This rearrangement joins TRBV6-6 to TRBJ1-5, with no clear D. This CDR3 spans 15 amino acids. CDR1 MNHNY and CDR2 SVGAGI come from the germline V gene (reference sequence). The CDR3 nucleotides are TGTGTCAACAGTTACGGGCAAATTAGCAATCAGCCCCAGCATTTT. Residues: CVNSYGQISNQPQHF.

This clonotype appeared a few times. A much larger clone differs by one base, so this may be a read error. V is TRBV28 and J is TRBJ2-7; TRBD2 matches at 7 bases. Per the germline V gene, CDR1 is MDHEN and CDR2 is SYDVKM. Trimming at V came to 6 bases and at J to 0 bases, leaving 8 bases not matched to a gene. The CDR3 runs 15 residues. CDR3 loop: CASRGGNRSSYEQYF. Written as DNA, the CDR3 is TGTGCCAGCAGGGGGGGGAACAGGAGCTCCTACGAGCAGTACTTC.

The table lists this clonotype with many counts. The chain links TRBV5-6 to TRBJ2-3; either TRBD1 or TRBD2 may fit D (5 bases each). CDR1 SGHDT and CDR2 YYEEEE come from the germline V gene. With 4 bases removed from V and 9 bases from J, the gap between germline ends came to 18 bases. This CDR3 spans 14 amino acids. CDR3 bases: TGTGCCAGCAGCGTGGGACGGGGATCTTTAACGCAGTATTTT. This codes for CASSVGRGSLTQYF. Together with reference TRBV5-6 and TRBJ2-3, the CDR3 gives the full variable domain: DAGVTQSPTHLIKTRGQQVTLRCSPKSGHDTVSWYQQALGQGPQFIFQYYEEEERQRGNFPDRFSGHQFPNYSSELNVNALLLGDSALYLCASSVGRGSLTQYFGPGTRLTVL.

This clonotype was seen repeatedly, ten times or more. The V call is TRBV29-1, the J call TRBJ1-1; TRBD1 is a possible D gene (5 bases). The V end was cut by 4 bases, the J end by 3 bases, with 9 bases between. In germline, CDR1 is SQVTM, CDR2 ANQGSEA. The CDR3 totals 12 residues. CDR3 DNA: TGCAGCGTTGGTGGGGGGGACACTGAAGCTTTCTTT. Its protein product is CSVGGGDTEAFF. Looking up the rest from reference TRBV29-1 and TRBJ1-1 gives the full variable domain: SAVISQKPSRDICQRGTSLTIQCQVDSQVTMMFWYRQQPGQSLTLIATANQGSEATYESGFVIDKFPISRPNLTFSTLTVSNMSPEDSSIYLCSVGGGDTEAFFGQGTRLTVV.

The V and J genes are TRBV30 and TRBJ2-7, with TRBD1 matching 8 bases. Trimming at V came to 3 bases and at J to 2 bases, leaving 9 bases not matched to a gene. The CDR3 has 15 residues. The germline V gene encodes CDR1 GTSNPN and CDR2 SVGIG (reference sequence). CDR3 residues: CAWRVPGTGTYEQYF. The CDR3 DNA follows: TGTGCCTGGAGAGTACCCGGGACAGGAACCTACGAGCAGTACTTC.

This clonotype has at least ten counts. The V gene is TRBV12-3 or TRBV12-4, the J gene TRBJ2-3; TRBD1 might be the D (5 bases). V lost 3 bases, J lost 4 bases, and 11 bases lay in between. The CDR3 runs 14 residues. The CDR3 is CASSFIQGADTQYF. The CDR3 nucleotides are TGTGCCAGCAGTTTCATCCAGGGCGCAGATACGCAGTATTTT.

Worth noting for this clonotype: No conserved phenylalanine or tryptophan ends this CDR3, so it is likely a read error. The rearrangement joins TRBV11-1 to TRBJ2-1, with unresolved D. Per the germline V gene, CDR1 is SGHAT and CDR2 is FQDESV (reference sequence). The CDR3 spans 13 residues. CDR3 nucleotides: TGTGCCAGCAGTTTAGGCCGGGCAAATGGGCAGTTCATC. Translation: CASSLGRANGQFI.

In the case of this clonotype: One end of the junction is discordant with germline, which a read error may explain. V and J are TRBV5-4 and TRBJ1-2, with 7 bases that match TRBD1. This CDR3 contains 14 residues. The germline V gene encodes CDR1 SGHNT and CDR2 YYREEE (reference sequence). DNA of the CDR3: TGTACCAGCAGCTTGGAAGGGGGCATCTATGGCTATACCTTC. Translation: CTSSLEGGIYGYTF.